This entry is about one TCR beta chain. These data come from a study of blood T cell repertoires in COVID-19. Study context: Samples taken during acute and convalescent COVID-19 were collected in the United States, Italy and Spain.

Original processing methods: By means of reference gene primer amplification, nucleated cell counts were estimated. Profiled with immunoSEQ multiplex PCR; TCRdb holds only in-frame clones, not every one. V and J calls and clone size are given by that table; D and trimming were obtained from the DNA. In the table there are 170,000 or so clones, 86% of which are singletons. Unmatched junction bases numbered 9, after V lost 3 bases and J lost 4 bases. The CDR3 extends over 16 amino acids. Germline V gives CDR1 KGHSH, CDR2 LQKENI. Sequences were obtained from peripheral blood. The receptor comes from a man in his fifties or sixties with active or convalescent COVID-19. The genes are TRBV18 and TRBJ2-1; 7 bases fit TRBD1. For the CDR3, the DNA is TGTGCCAGCTCACCCGATTGGGGACAGCCTTACAATGAGCAGTTCTTC. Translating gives CASSPDWGQPYNEQFF.